The 5 T cell receptor beta chains below come from one sample, sequenced in a study of cytomegalovirus exposure and HLA in healthy donors. The PCR employed 60 Vbeta primers together with 13 Jbeta primers. Assay: immunoSEQ multiplex PCR; the TCRdb copy retains only in-frame clones and omits some. The sample consists of approximately 120,000 clones, approximately 80% of them appearing once. Input material: PBMCs. Receptor source: a man aged 45 to 65 in good health and CMV-seronegative.

The rearrangement links TRBV5-1 to TRBJ2-5; 14 nucleotides match TRBD2. J lost 4 bases, V lost 4 bases, and 3 bases had no gene match. The length of the CDR3 is 15 residues. Germline V gene sequence: CDR1 SGHRS, CDR2 YFSETQ. The CDR3 is CASSDGLAGGETQYF. The CDR3 DNA follows: TGCGCCAGCAGCGACGGACTAGCGGGGGGAGAGACCCAGTACTTC.

The chain has TRBV27 and TRBJ2-5; 8 nucleotides align to TRBD1. CDR3 length: 14 residues. Germline values: CDR1 MNHEY, CDR2 SMNVEV (reference sequence). V gave up 5 bases and J gave up 5 bases; unmatched junction bases: 7. Here the CDR3 reads CASSQGAQGETQYF. DNA of the CDR3: TGTGCCAGCAGTCAGGGGGCTCAGGGGGAGACCCAGTACTTC.

This chain joins TRBV5-4 and TRBJ1-2; 12 bases align to TRBD1. J was trimmed by 4 bases and V by 4 bases; bases with no gene match: 8. The CDR3 is made up of 16 amino acids. Germline CDR1 is SGHNT and CDR2 is YYREEE (reference sequence). The CDR3 region is CASSEGQGALSYGYTF. The DNA of the CDR3 is TGTGCCAGCAGCGAGGGACAGGGGGCGCTTAGCTATGGCTACACCTTC.

V usage is TRBV2 and J usage is TRBJ2-3, with TRBD2 matching 15 bases. The J segment lost 0 bases and the V segment lost 9 bases, leaving 1 base of the junction unmatched. Germline V gene lookup returns CDR1 SNHLY and CDR2 FYNNEI. CDR3 size: 15 residues. CDR3 loop: CARGTSGGSTDTQYF. Here the CDR3 DNA reads TGTGCCAGGGGGACTAGCGGGGGGAGCACAGATACGCAGTATTTT. The complete variable domain, with remaining parts taken from reference TRBV2 and TRBJ2-3, reads EPEVTQTPSHQVTQMGQEVILRCVPISNHLYFYWYRQILGQKVEFLVSFYNNEISEKSEIFDDQFSVERPDGSNFTLKIRSTKLEDSAMYFCARGTSGGSTDTQYFGPGTRLTVL.

About this clone: A junction boundary mismatches the germline segment, possibly from a read error. The CDR3 DNA reads as TGTTCCAGCAGCCGTACCTCTTCAGCGGGGTTCACAGATACGCAGTATTTT. This codes for CSSSRTSSAGFTDTQYF. The gene calls are TRBV7-9 and TRBJ2-3; 7 nucleotides agree with TRBD2. CDR3 size: 17 residues. Germline V gene lookup returns CDR1 SEHNR and CDR2 FQNEAQ (reference sequence).